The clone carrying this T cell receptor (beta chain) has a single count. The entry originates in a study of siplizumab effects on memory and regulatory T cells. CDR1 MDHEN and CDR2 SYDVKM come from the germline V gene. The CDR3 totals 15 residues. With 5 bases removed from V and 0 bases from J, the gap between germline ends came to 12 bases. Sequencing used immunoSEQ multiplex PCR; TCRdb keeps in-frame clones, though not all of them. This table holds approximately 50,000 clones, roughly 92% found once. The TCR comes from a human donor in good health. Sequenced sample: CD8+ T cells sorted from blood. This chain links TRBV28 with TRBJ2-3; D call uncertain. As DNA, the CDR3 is TGTGCCAGCAGTCCCAAGGCGGCTAGCACAGATACGCAGTATTTT. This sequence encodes CASSPKAASTDTQYF.